The 14 T cell receptor beta chains below were found in one sample sequenced in a study of blood T cell repertoires in COVID-19. The data were produced by immunoSEQ multiplex PCR, yet TCRdb's version contains in-frame clones alone and is incomplete. The data hold some 190,000 clones, with around three quarters observed a single time. Source material: PBMCs or T cells enriched from blood (not recorded which). These receptors were taken from a woman aged 45-60 years with acute COVID-19.

V gene TRBV25-1 combines with J gene TRBJ1-2, with D possibly matching TRBD1 (6 bases). Trimming pared 5 bases from V and 8 bases from J, leaving 24 bases between. The CDR3 runs 16 residues. Germline loops: CDR1 MGHDK, CDR2 SYGVNS. The CDR3 loop reads CASSSTPPGEFKGYTF. DNA for the CDR3: TGTGCCAGCAGTTCCACCCCCCCAGGGGAATTTAAGGGCTACACCTTC.

This clone was seen only a few times. The J gene is TRBJ1-5, the V gene TRBV7-8; TRBD1 agrees at 8 bases. The CDR3 covers 18 residues. Germline CDR1 is SGHVS and CDR2 is FQNEAQ. The V gene end was trimmed by 3 bases and the J gene end by 0 bases; junction bases not matched to a gene: 10. DNA for the CDR3: TGTGCCAGCAGCTTGTTGACAGGGGACCTCTCTAGCAATCAGCCCCAGCATTTT. This translates into CASSLLTGDLSSNQPQHF.

The chain couples TRBV5-5 to TRBJ1-1; perhaps TRBD1 as D (6 bases). CDR1 is SGHKS, CDR2 YYEKEE, per germline (reference sequence). V shed 7 bases and J shed 5 bases, with 21 bases lying between them. The CDR3 loop spans 15 amino acids. CDR3 sequence reads: CASLREGVGWTEAFF. Here the CDR3 DNA reads TGTGCCAGCTTACGTGAGGGGGTTGGTTGGACTGAAGCTTTCTTT.

This sequence joins TRBV5-5 and TRBJ1-1; no definite D call. Trimming cost V 4 bases and J 0 bases, with 7 bases left between them. The CDR3 length is 13 residues. CDR1 and CDR2 from the germline V gene are SGHKS and YYEKEE (reference sequence). The CDR3, as DNA: TGTGCCAGCAGCATCGGGATGAACACTGAAGCTTTCTTT. Protein sequence: CASSIGMNTEAFF.

J is TRBJ2-5 and V is TRBV10-3; perhaps TRBD1 as D (6 bases). CDR1 ENHRY and CDR2 SYGVKD come from the germline V gene. There are 12 residues in the CDR3. V gave up 8 bases and J gave up 2 bases, with 9 bases separating them. The CDR3 reads CAIGGGQETQYF. The CDR3 bases are TGTGCCATCGGGGGCGGGCAAGAGACCCAGTACTTC.

The CDR3 bases are TGTGCCAGCAGCGTAAACACGGGAAAAGAGACCCAGTACTTC. This translates into CASSVNTGKETQYF. V gene TRBV9 combines with J gene TRBJ2-5, with TRBD2 as a possible D gene (5 bases). CDR3 size: 14 residues. The V gene lost 1 base and the J gene lost 3 bases, with 10 bases spanning the gap. The germline V gene encodes CDR1 SGDLS and CDR2 YYNGEE.

DNA of the CDR3: TGCGCCAGCAGCTTGTTGGACAACATAGAGACCCAGTACTTC. It yields the protein CASSLLDNIETQYF. This chain links TRBV5-1 with TRBJ2-5; D is perhaps TRBD1 (5 bases). V dropped 1 base and J dropped 4 bases, with 11 bases sitting between them. CDR3 length: 14 amino acids. Per germline, CDR1 SGHRS and CDR2 YFSETQ.

This clone appeared a single time. The genes are TRBV5-6 and TRBJ2-4, with TRBD2 matching 7 bases. The length of the CDR3 is 15 residues. V shed 4 bases and J 8 bases; nucleotides not matched to a gene: 12. CDR1 is SGHDT, CDR2 YYEEEE, per germline. CDR3: CASSRRSLGRDIQYF. The CDR3, as DNA: TGTGCCAGCAGCCGAAGGAGTCTAGGGAGGGACATTCAGTACTTC.

The chain uses TRBV7-6 and TRBJ1-6; maybe TRBD1 (5 bases). The CDR3 is 11 residues long. V gave up 8 bases and J gave up 12 bases, with 11 bases separating them. The germline V gene has CDR1 SGHVS and CDR2 FNYEAQ. CDR3 sequence: CASAGGGPLHF. CDR3 DNA sequence: TGTGCCAGCGCGGGCGGGGGACCCCTCCACTTT.

V usage is TRBV28 and J usage is TRBJ1-2, with a possible D match to TRBD1 (6 bases). V dropped 5 bases and J dropped 3 bases, with 7 bases sitting between them. The CDR3 is made up of 12 amino acids. From germline, CDR1 is MDHEN and CDR2 SYDVKM. The CDR3 loop is CASSPGDYGYTF. The CDR3 region has the DNA TGTGCCAGCAGTCCAGGGGACTATGGCTACACCTTC.

The rearrangement uses TRBV6-5 and TRBJ2-5; the match to TRBD1 covers 8 bases. The junction had 8 bases not matched to a gene; V was cut back by 4 bases and J by 1 base. Germline CDR1 reads MNHEY; CDR2 reads SVGAGI. The CDR3 contains 16 residues. CDR3 residues: CASSFWQGAGQETQYF. For the CDR3, the DNA is TGTGCCAGCAGTTTTTGGCAGGGGGCTGGCCAAGAGACCCAGTACTTC.

There are a few counts of this clone. Other nucleotide sequences from this sample produce the same CDR3. V is TRBV19 and J is TRBJ1-1; the match to TRBD1 covers 9 bases. This CDR3 has 14 amino acids. Unmatched junction bases numbered 4, after V lost 7 bases and J lost 1 base. Germline lookup yields CDR1 LNHDA and CDR2 SQIVND (reference sequence). The CDR3 DNA is TGTGCCAGTAACCTGGACAGGGGGAACACTGAAGCTTTCTTT. It encodes CASNLDRGNTEAFF.

The chain uses TRBV7-9 and TRBJ1-4, with D hard to call. Germline V gives CDR1 SEHNR, CDR2 FQNEAQ (reference sequence). The CDR3 has 14 amino acids. The ends were cut back, 5 bases at V and 0 bases at J, with 7 bases in the middle. The CDR3, as DNA: TGTGCCAGCAGCCCAGACACAACTAATGAAAAACTGTTTTTT. This translates into CASSPDTTNEKLFF. The full variable domain, in which reference TRBV7-9 and TRBJ1-4 provide the parts outside the CDR3, is DTGVSQNPRHKITKRGQNVTFRCDPISEHNRLYWYRQTLGQGPEFLTYFQNEAQLEKSRLLSDRFSAERPKGSFSTLEIQRTEQGDSAMYLCASSPDTTNEKLFFGSGTQLSVL.

The chain couples TRBV7-3 to TRBJ1-2; the match to TRBD1 covers 7 bases. This CDR3 comprises 15 residues. Losses at the gene ends were 5 bases for V and 3 bases for J; bases not matched to a gene: 9. CDR1 is SGHTA, CDR2 FQGTGA, per germline. The CDR3 DNA reads as TGTGCCAGCAGCCCCGAACCGACAGGGTACTATGGCTACACCTTC. Translation: CASSPEPTGYYGYTF.